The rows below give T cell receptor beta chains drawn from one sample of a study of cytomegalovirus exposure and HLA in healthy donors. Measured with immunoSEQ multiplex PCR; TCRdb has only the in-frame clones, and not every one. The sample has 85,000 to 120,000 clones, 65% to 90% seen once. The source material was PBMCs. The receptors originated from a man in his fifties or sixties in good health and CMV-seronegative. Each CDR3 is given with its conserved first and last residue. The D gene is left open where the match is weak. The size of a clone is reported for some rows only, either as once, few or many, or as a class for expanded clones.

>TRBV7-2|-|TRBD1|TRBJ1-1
TGTGCCAGCAGCTTACGCGACCGGGGACAGGGGGCGAGTGGCACTGAAGCTTTCTTT
CASSLRDRGQGASGTEAFF
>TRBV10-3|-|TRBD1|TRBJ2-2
TGTGCCATCAATTCGCGACAGGGAGACACCGGGGAGCTGTTTTTT
CAINSRQGDTGELFF
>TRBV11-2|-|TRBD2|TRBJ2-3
TGTGCCAGCAGCTTCCTAGGGGCTAGCGGGGGGACCAGCACAGATACGCAGTATTTT
CASSFLGASGGTSTDTQYF
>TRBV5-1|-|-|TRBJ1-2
TGCGCCAGCAGGGACACCTCATTTACGGACACCTTC
CASRDTSFTDTF
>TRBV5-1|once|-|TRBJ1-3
TGCGCCAGCAGCGTGGAGCCAGGAAACACCATATATTTT
CASSVEPGNTIYF
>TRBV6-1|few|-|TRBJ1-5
TGTGCCAGCAGCCTCTTCGAGGAGCCCCAGCATTTT
CASSLFEEPQHF
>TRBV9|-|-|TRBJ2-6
TGTGCCAGCAGCTCCCCCTTCGGGAGCTCTGGGGCCAACGTCCTGACTTTC
CASSSPFGSSGANVLTF
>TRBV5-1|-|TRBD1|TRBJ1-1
TGCGCCAGCACCCCCGGGGGACAGCTTAGTACTGAAGCTTTCTTT
CASTPGGQLSTEAFF
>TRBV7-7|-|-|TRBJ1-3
TGTGCCAGCGGCCAGACAGTTTCTGGAAACACCATATATTTT
CASGQTVSGNTIYF
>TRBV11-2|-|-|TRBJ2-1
TGTGCCAGCAGCTTAGGGAGGGGCCAGCAGTTCTTC
CASSLGRGQQFF
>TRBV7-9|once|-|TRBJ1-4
TGTGCCAGCAGCCACGGGAGTCTGAATGAAAAACTGTTTTTT
CASSHGSLNEKLFF
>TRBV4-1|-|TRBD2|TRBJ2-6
TGCGCCAGCAGCCAAGAGCCAGCGGGGGGATTCTCTGGGGCCAACGTCCTGACTTTC
CASSQEPAGGFSGANVLTF
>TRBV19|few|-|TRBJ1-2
TGTGCCAGTAGTATAGAAACAGTATATGGCTACACCTTC
CASSIETVYGYTF
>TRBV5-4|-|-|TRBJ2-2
TGTGCCAGCAGCTACGGGCCACGCCAGGGCACCGGGGAGCTGTTTTTT
CASSYGPRQGTGELFF
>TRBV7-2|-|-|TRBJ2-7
TGTGCCAGCAGCTTATTACAGACGAGGGCCGAGCAGTACTTC
CASSLLQTRAEQYF
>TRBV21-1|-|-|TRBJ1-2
TGTGCCAGCAGCAAAGTGACAGGGGACTATGGCTACACCTTC
CASSKVTGDYGYTF
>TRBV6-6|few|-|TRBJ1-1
TGTGCCAGCAGTTTCGATCTAGGGAGGAACACTGAAGCTTTCTTT
CASSFDLGRNTEAFF
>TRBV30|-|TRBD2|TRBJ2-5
TGTGCCTGGAATAAGCGGGGGGGAGGGCAAGAGACCCAGTACTTC
CAWNKRGGGQETQYF
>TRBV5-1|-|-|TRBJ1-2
TGCGCCAGCAGCTTCCAGGGTGACTATGGCTACACCTTC
CASSFQGDYGYTF
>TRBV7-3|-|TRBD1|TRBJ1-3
TGTGCCAGCAGCCCCGGGACAGCCTCGGGAAACACCATATATTTT
CASSPGTASGNTIYF
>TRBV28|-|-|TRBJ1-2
TGTGCCAGCAGTTTAATACAGTACTATGGCTACACCTTC
CASSLIQYYGYTF
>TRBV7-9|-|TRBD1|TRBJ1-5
TGTGCCAGCGTTCAGGGGGCTGGTCAGCCCCAGCATTTT
CASVQGAGQPQHF
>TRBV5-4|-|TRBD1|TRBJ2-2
TGTGCCAGCAGCTTGAGACAGGGGCCGAGATCGAACACCGGGGAGCTGTTTTTT
CASSLRQGPRSNTGELFF
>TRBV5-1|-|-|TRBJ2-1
TGCGCCAGCAGGTTGGTGGGGGGATCCTACAATGAGCAGTTCTTC
CASRLVGGSYNEQFF
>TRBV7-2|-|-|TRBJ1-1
TGTGCCAGCAGTTTAAACAGACCAAACACTGAAGCTTTCTTT
CASSLNRPNTEAFF
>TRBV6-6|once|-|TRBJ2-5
TGTGCCAGCAGTCGCGGGTCCTGGGAGACCCAGTACTTC
CASSRGSWETQYF